These 30 T cell receptor beta chains share one sample of origin, sequenced in a study of CD8 T cells in Susac syndrome (dated by TCRdb to the late 2010s). The library was prepared using the immunoSEQ multiplex PCR assay. RNA was extracted with the RNeasy kit and roughly 0.45 to 1 ug was reverse transcribed using random hexamers. TCRdb redid the processing of the public reads, applying fastp at Q25 and MiXCR, and retained in-frame beta chains. Each entry merges the rows of one CDR3 protein and shows their most common DNA and genes. The sample has fewer than 60,000 distinct CDR3 sequences on record, approximately 95% of them singletons. The ten largest clonotypes hold 0.75% of the sample. Material for sequencing was CD8+ T cells from PBMCs. These receptor sequences come from a human donor with Susac syndrome.

The chain links TRBV20-1 to TRBJ1-1; D is possibly TRBD1 (5 bases). This CDR3 has 12 residues. Trimming pared 7 bases from V and 5 bases from J, leaving 14 bases between. CDR1 and CDR2 from the germline V gene are DFQATT and SNEGSKA (reference sequence). CDR3 nucleotide sequence: TGCAGTGTCGTCCTAAGGGGAACTGAAGCTTTCTTT. Translation: CSVVLRGTEAFF.

The chain combines TRBV20-1 with TRBJ2-2; 13 bases match TRBD2. Germline V gene data show CDR1 as DFQATT and CDR2 as SNEGSKA (reference sequence). This CDR3 contains 18 residues. The ends lost 0 bases at V and 0 bases at J; junction bases unmatched: 4. In nucleotides, the CDR3 is TGCAGTGCTAGAGATCTGACTAGCGGGGGGCCGAACACCGGGGAGCTGTTTTTT. Translating gives CSARDLTSGGPNTGELFF.

The chain couples TRBV5-1 to TRBJ1-5; D not certain. CDR3 length: 13 residues. Per the germline V gene, CDR1 is SGHRS and CDR2 is YFSETQ. V lost 0 bases and J lost 7, with 8 bases in between. In DNA form, the CDR3 reads TGCGCCAGCAGCTTGGAACCGGGACAGCCCCAGCATTTT. Its protein is CASSLEPGQPQHF.

The chain uses TRBV2 and TRBJ1-2, with a tentative D call TRBD1 (6 bases). The V and J ends lost 0 bases and 2 bases respectively, with 7 bases between them. The CDR3 runs 14 residues. Per the germline V gene, CDR1 is SNHLY and CDR2 is FYNNEI. The CDR3 spells CASSEATGNYGYTF. The CDR3 DNA reads as TGTGCCAGCAGTGAAGCCACAGGGAACTATGGCTACACCTTC.

This chain connects TRBV11-2 to TRBJ2-3, with 11 nucleotides matching TRBD1. CDR1 and CDR2 from the germline V gene are SGHAT and FQNNGV. The CDR3 extends over 16 amino acids. The ends lost 6 bases at V and 3 bases at J; junction bases unmatched: 8. The CDR3 nucleotides read TGTGCCAGCAGTCTGGGACAGGGGGAGTGGACAGATACGCAGTATTTT. This codes for CASSLGQGEWTDTQYF. The entire variable domain, with the rest obtained from reference TRBV11-2 and TRBJ2-3, is as follows: EAGVAQSPRYKIIEKRQSVAFWCNPISGHATLYWYQQILGQGPKLLIQFQNNGVVDDSQLPKDRFSAERLKGVDSTLKIQPAKLEDSAVYLCASSLGQGEWTDTQYFGPGTRLTVL.

The chain uses TRBV18 and TRBJ1-5, with a tentative D call TRBD1 (5 bases). There are 15 residues in the CDR3. Trimming took off 4 bases at V and 4 bases at J, with 14 bases between the two ends. CDR1 is KGHSH, CDR2 LQKENI, per germline. CDR3 in DNA: TGTGCCAGCTCACGGGGGGAGTATGCGAATCAGCCCCAGCATTTT. Encoded protein: CASSRGEYANQPQHF.

The gene calls are TRBV7-6 and TRBJ2-7, with TRBD1 matching over 7 bases. The CDR3 consists of 14 residues. Germline V lookup: CDR1 SGHVS, CDR2 FNYEAQ. Germline trimming cut 5 bases from V and 3 bases from J; bases unmatched to any gene: 7. CDR3 region: CASSPRQGSYEQYF. The DNA for the CDR3 is TGTGCCAGCAGCCCCCGACAGGGCAGCTACGAGCAGTACTTC. Filled out from reference TRBV7-6 and TRBJ2-7, the complete variable domain reads GAGVSQSPRYKVTKRGQDVALRCDPISGHVSLYWYRQALGQGPEFLTYFNYEAQQDKSGLPNDRFSAERPEGSISTLTIQRTEQRDSAMYRCASSPRQGSYEQYFGPGTRLTVT.

The chain uses TRBV18 and TRBJ1-2; tentative D call: TRBD1 (5 bases). The length of the CDR3 is 13 residues. Between the trimmed V and J ends, which lost 5 bases and 4 bases, there was a span of 11 bases. Germline V lookup: CDR1 KGHSH, CDR2 LQKENI. The CDR3 sequence is CASSADSLYGYTF. CDR3 bases: TGTGCCAGCTCAGCCGACAGTCTCTATGGCTACACCTTC. The full variable domain, in which reference TRBV18 and TRBJ1-2 provide the parts outside the CDR3, is NAGVMQNPRHLVRRRGQEARLRCSPMKGHSHVYWYRQLPEEGLKFMVYLQKENIIDESGMPKERFSAEFPKEGPSILRIQQVVRGDSAAYFCASSADSLYGYTFGSGTRLTVV.

The chain employs TRBV14 and TRBJ2-1; the D is unclear. Trimming stripped 0 bases from V and 8 bases from J, with 11 bases between. The CDR3 loop spans 14 amino acids. Germline V gene sequence: CDR1 SGHDN, CDR2 FVKESK. The CDR3 nucleotides read TGTGCCAGCAGCCAAGAGTCCTGGCTGGATGAGCAGTTCTTC. Translated, it gives CASSQESWLDEQFF.

V gene TRBV7-3 combines with J gene TRBJ1-1; TRBD1 might be the D (6 bases). This CDR3 is 13 amino acids long. Trimming shortened V by 5 bases and J by 5 bases, and 12 bases separated the two germline ends. Germline V gene data show CDR1 as SGHTA and CDR2 as FQGTGA. The CDR3 coding sequence is TGTGCCAGCAGCCGAACAGGGCGGACTGAAGCTTTCTTT. It yields the protein CASSRTGRTEAFF.

The chain combines TRBV30 with TRBJ1-5, with 8 nucleotides matching TRBD1. The V segment lost 4 bases and the J segment 6 bases; nucleotides outside the gene matches: 8. The CDR3 consists of 14 residues. CDR1 and CDR2 from the germline V gene are GTSNPN and SVGIG (reference sequence). The chain's CDR3 is CAWNAGTGVQPQHF. CDR3 coding DNA: TGTGCCTGGAACGCCGGGACAGGAGTTCAGCCCCAGCATTTT.

The rearrangement uses TRBV4-2 and TRBJ2-2, with D possibly TRBD2 on 6 matching bases. Trimming took off 0 bases at V and 8 bases at J, with 10 bases between the two ends. CDR1 and CDR2 (germline): LGHNA, YNFKEQ. The CDR3 loop spans 14 amino acids. CDR3 sequence reads: CASSQDRGAGELFF. CDR3 nucleotides: TGTGCCAGCAGCCAAGATCGCGGGGCAGGGGAGCTGTTTTTT.

This sequence joins TRBV14 and TRBJ1-4; no clear D. Trimming pared 6 bases from V and 0 bases from J, leaving 8 bases between. In germline, CDR1 is SGHDN, CDR2 FVKESK. This CDR3 spans 14 amino acids. The CDR3 DNA reads as TGTGCCAGCAGTCACATCGCAACTAATGAAAAACTGTTTTTT. Translating gives CASSHIATNEKLFF.

The gene calls are TRBV12-3 or TRBV12-4 and TRBJ2-1; 8 nucleotides match TRBD2. The trim removed 4 bases at V and 8 bases at J, leaving 1 base unmatched. The CDR3 is 12 amino acids. DNA of the CDR3: TGTGCCAGCAGTTCTAGCGGGTATGAGCAGTTCTTC. It specifies CASSSSGYEQFF.

This chain links TRBV12-3 or TRBV12-4 with TRBJ2-5; D possibly corresponds to TRBD2 (6 bases). The length of the CDR3 is 14 residues. The V end was cut by 0 bases, the J end by 1 base, with 6 bases between. In DNA form, the CDR3 reads TGTGCCAGCAGTTTAGCGGGGGGCCAAGAGACCCAGTACTTC. It encodes CASSLAGGQETQYF.

This chain joins TRBV2 and TRBJ1-2; D not certain. The germline V gene encodes CDR1 SNHLY and CDR2 FYNNEI. Trimming pared 6 bases from V and 1 base from J, leaving 6 bases between. The CDR3 sequence is 12 residues long. CDR3 sequence reads: CASRWVNYGYTF. The CDR3 DNA is TGTGCCAGCAGATGGGTTAACTATGGCTACACCTTC.

This chain joins TRBV3-1 and TRBJ2-3; 7 bases fit TRBD2. V gave up 2 bases and J gave up 2 bases; unmatched junction bases: 7. Germline V gene sequence: CDR1 LGHDT, CDR2 YNNKEL (reference sequence). The CDR3 sequence is 16 residues long. The CDR3 sequence is CASSQSWRGITDTQYF. Here the CDR3 DNA reads TGTGCCAGCAGCCAATCGTGGCGGGGGATCACAGATACGCAGTATTTT.

The V and J genes are TRBV28 and TRBJ2-5; TRBD2 matches 12 bases. Unmatched junction bases numbered 8, after V lost 6 bases and J lost 3 bases. Germline CDR1 reads MDHEN; CDR2 reads SYDVKM. This CDR3 is built from 16 residues. The CDR3 here is CASSQPRTSGEETQYF. The DNA of the CDR3 is TGTGCCAGCAGCCAACCTCGGACTAGCGGGGAAGAGACCCAGTACTTC.

CDR3 nucleotide sequence: TGTGCCCTCAACCTAGTCAGCTCTGGAAACACCATATATTTT. Amino acid sequence: CALNLVSSGNTIYF. The chain links TRBV12-3 or TRBV12-4 to TRBJ1-3; D is uncertain. The CDR3 consists of 14 residues. The V gene lost 11 bases and the J gene lost 0 bases, with 14 bases spanning the gap.

V and J are TRBV12-3 or TRBV12-4 and TRBJ1-5; D gene unclear. Trimming stripped 5 bases from V and 1 base from J, with 6 bases between. The CDR3 sequence is 13 residues long. The CDR3 sequence is CASSATSNQPQHF. As DNA, the CDR3 is TGTGCCAGCAGTGCAACGAGCAATCAGCCCCAGCATTTT.

CDR3 bases: TGTGCCAGCAGCTTTCGTACCTTCTACGAGCAGTACTTC. It is translated as CASSFRTFYEQYF. The V call is TRBV5-6, the J call TRBJ2-7, with D unresolved. CDR1 is SGHDT, CDR2 YYEEEE, per germline. The CDR3 covers 13 residues. Trimming cost V 2 bases and J 3 bases, with 9 bases left between them.

The chain uses TRBV12-5 and TRBJ1-6, with a tentative D call TRBD1 (6 bases). Germline lookup yields CDR1 LGHNT and CDR2 FRNRAP. The CDR3 loop spans 14 amino acids. Trimming took off 6 bases at V and 9 bases at J, with 15 bases between the two ends. The CDR3 loop reads CASGAGGGSSPLHF. In nucleotides, the CDR3 is TGTGCTAGTGGGGCCGGGGGCGGGAGTTCACCCCTCCACTTT.

V gene TRBV12-3 or TRBV12-4 combines with J gene TRBJ1-1, with no clear D. The CDR3 contains 12 residues. Trimming took off 7 bases at V and 4 bases at J, with 10 bases between the two ends. The DNA for the CDR3 is TGTGCCAGCACCATGGACGGCACTGAAGCTTTCTTT. It encodes CASTMDGTEAFF.

The chain combines TRBV6-5 with TRBJ2-1, with D possibly TRBD2 on 5 matching bases. This CDR3 comprises 14 residues. The ends were cut back, 5 bases at V and 3 bases at J, with 11 bases in the middle. The germline V gene has CDR1 MNHEY and CDR2 SVGAGI. The CDR3: CASSEDGLYNEQFF. The CDR3 nucleotides are TGTGCCAGCAGTGAGGACGGACTCTACAATGAGCAGTTCTTC.

This clonotype was seen more than once but under ten times. The chain links TRBV9 to TRBJ1-5; D unresolved. The CDR3 runs to 14 residues. Per the germline V gene, CDR1 is SGDLS and CDR2 is YYNGEE. With 0 bases removed from V and 0 bases from J, the gap between germline ends came to 4 bases. The CDR3 loop is CASSVGGSNQPQHF. The DNA of the CDR3 is TGTGCCAGCAGCGTAGGGGGTAGCAATCAGCCCCAGCATTTT.

The gene calls are TRBV29-1 and TRBJ2-2; TRBD1 agrees at 7 bases. Germline CDR1 is SQVTM and CDR2 is ANQGSEA. Unmatched junction bases numbered 5, after V lost 4 bases and J lost 6 bases. The CDR3 runs 13 residues. CDR3 nucleotide sequence: TGCAGCGTTGTCAGGGGGTCCCCCGGGGAGCTGTTTTTT. Its translation is CSVVRGSPGELFF.

The chain links TRBV7-9 to TRBJ2-3; TRBD2 matches 11 bases. The CDR3 is made up of 15 amino acids. In germline, CDR1 is SEHNR, CDR2 FQNEAQ (reference sequence). Trimming cost V 4 bases and J 3 bases; bases outside gene matches: 3. The CDR3 bases are TGTGCCAGCAGCTCGACTAGCGGGGTGACAGATACGCAGTATTTT. Translation: CASSSTSGVTDTQYF.

About this clonotype itself: A junction end diverges from the germline sequence, so it may reflect a read error. The chain combines TRBV28 with TRBJ2-7, with D possibly being TRBD1 or TRBD2 (9 bases each). From germline, CDR1 is MDHEN and CDR2 SYDVKM. The CDR3 totals 13 residues. The CDR3 loop is CGSGGTGIYEQYF. CDR3 nucleotides: TGTGGCAGCGGGGGGACAGGGATCTACGAGCAGTACTTC.

The chain uses TRBV10-3 and TRBJ2-5; 12 bases are a match to TRBD2. With 3 bases clipped from V and 4 bases from J, the junction kept 3 bases outside the gene matches. CDR3 length: 15 residues. From germline, CDR1 is ENHRY and CDR2 SYGVKD. CDR3 nucleotides: TGTGCCATCAGTGATAGACTAGCGGGGGTAGAGACCCAGTACTTC. Translating it yields CAISDRLAGVETQYF.

This chain joins TRBV28 and TRBJ2-1, with 13 bases lining up with TRBD2. V shed 7 bases and J 7 bases; nucleotides not matched to a gene: 7. The CDR3 loop spans 15 amino acids. Germline values: CDR1 MDHEN, CDR2 SYDVKM. CDR3 sequence reads: CASILAGGYLNEQFF. DNA for the CDR3: TGTGCCAGCATACTAGCGGGGGGGTATTTGAATGAGCAGTTCTTC. Combining the CDR3 with reference TRBV28 and TRBJ2-1 gives the whole variable domain DVKVTQSSRYLVKRTGEKVFLECVQDMDHENMFWYRQDPGLGLRLIYFSYDVKMKEKGDIPEGYSVSREKKERFSLILESASTNQTSMYLCASILAGGYLNEQFFGPGTRLTVL.